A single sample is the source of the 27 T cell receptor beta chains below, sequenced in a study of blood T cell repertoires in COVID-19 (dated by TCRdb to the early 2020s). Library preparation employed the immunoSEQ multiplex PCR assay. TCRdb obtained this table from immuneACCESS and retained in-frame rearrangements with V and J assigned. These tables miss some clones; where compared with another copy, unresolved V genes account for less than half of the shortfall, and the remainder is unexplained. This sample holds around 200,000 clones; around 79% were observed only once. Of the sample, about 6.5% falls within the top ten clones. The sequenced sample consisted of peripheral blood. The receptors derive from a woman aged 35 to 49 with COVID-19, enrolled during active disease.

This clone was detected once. The DNA of the CDR3 is TGTGCCAGCAGCCGAGGACAGGGCCGTAACTATGGCTACACCTTC. Translation: CASSRGQGRNYGYTF. This chain links TRBV9 with TRBJ1-2; 8 positions match TRBD1. The CDR3 is 15 residues long. From germline, CDR1 is SGDLS and CDR2 YYNGEE. Trimming removed 4 bases from V and 1 base from J; junction bases left unmatched: 6.

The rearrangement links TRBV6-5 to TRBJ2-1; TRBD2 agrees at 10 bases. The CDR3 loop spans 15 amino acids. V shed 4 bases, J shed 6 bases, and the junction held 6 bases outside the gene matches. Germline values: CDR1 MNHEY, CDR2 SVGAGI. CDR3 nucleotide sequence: TGTGCCAGCAGTTTCCTAGCGGGGGAGAGCAATGAGCAGTTCTTC. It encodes CASSFLAGESNEQFF.

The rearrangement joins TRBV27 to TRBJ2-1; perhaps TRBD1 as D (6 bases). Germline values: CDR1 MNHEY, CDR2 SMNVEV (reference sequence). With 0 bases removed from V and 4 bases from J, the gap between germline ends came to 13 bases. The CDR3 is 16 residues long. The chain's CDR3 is CASSLSIGTFYNEQFF. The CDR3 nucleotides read TGTGCCAGCAGTTTATCGATAGGGACATTTTACAATGAGCAGTTCTTC.

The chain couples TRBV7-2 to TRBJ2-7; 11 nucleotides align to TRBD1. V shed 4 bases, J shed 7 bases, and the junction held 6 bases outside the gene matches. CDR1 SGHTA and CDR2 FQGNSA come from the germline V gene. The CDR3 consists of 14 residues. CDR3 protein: CASSSGTGGWEQYF. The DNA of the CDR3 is TGTGCCAGCAGCTCGGGGACAGGGGGTTGGGAGCAGTACTTC.

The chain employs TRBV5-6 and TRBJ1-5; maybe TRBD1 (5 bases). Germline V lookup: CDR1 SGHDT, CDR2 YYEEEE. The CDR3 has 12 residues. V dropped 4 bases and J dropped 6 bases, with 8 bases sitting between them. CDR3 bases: TGTGCCAGCAGCATAGGGGTTCAGCCCCAGCATTTT. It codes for CASSIGVQPQHF.

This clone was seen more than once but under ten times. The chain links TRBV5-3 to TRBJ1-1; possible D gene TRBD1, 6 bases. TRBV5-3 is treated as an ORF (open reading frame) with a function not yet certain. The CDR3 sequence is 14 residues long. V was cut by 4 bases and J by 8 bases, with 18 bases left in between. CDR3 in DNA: TGTGCCAGAAGCCTGCGGACAGTCCCCAAGGAAGCTTTCTTT. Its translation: CARSLRTVPKEAFF.

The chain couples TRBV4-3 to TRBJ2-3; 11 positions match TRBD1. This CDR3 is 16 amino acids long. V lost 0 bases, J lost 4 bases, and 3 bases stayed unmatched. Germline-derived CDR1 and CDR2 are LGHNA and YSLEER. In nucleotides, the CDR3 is TGCGCCAGCAGCCAAGAGCGGACAGGGGGCGCAGATACGCAGTATTTT. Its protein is CASSQERTGGADTQYF.

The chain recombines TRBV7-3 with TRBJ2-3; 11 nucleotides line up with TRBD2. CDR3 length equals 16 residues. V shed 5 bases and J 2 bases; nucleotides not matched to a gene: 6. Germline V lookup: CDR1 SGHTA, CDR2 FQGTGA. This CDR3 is CASSQIAGGLTDTQYF. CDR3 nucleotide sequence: TGTGCCAGCAGCCAGATAGCGGGGGGGCTCACAGATACGCAGTATTTT.

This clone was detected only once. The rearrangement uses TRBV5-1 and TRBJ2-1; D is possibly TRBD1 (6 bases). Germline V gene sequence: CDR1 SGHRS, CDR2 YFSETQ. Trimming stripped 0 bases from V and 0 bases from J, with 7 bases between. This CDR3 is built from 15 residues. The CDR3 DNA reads TGCGCCAGCAGCTTGGAGGGGGTCTCCTACAATGAGCAGTTCTTC. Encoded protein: CASSLEGVSYNEQFF.

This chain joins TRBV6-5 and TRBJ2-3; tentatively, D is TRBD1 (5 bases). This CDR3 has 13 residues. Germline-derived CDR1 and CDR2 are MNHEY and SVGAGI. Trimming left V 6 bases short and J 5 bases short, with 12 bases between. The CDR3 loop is CASSTDRGDTQYF. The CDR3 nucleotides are TGTGCCAGCAGCACTGACAGAGGAGATACGCAGTATTTT.

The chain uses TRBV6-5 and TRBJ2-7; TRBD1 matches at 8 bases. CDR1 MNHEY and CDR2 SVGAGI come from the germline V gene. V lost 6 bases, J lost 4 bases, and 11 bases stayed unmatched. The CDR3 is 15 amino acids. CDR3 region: CASRTRQGRRYEQYF. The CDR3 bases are TGTGCCAGCAGGACCCGACAGGGGCGTAGGTACGAGCAGTACTTC.

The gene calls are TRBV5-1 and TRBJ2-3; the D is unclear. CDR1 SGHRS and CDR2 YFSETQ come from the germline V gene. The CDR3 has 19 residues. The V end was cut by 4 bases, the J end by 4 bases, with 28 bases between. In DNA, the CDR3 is TGCGCCAGCAGCGACGTCATCCCGGGTTCCAGAGAGTTGGCAGATACGCAGTATTTT. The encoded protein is CASSDVIPGSRELADTQYF.

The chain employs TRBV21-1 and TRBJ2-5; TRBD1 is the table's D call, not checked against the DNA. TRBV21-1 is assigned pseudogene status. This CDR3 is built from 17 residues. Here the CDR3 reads CASSTRFYWTGKETQYF. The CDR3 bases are TGTGCCAGCAGCACCAGATTCTATTGGACAGGGAAAGAGACCCAGTACTTC.

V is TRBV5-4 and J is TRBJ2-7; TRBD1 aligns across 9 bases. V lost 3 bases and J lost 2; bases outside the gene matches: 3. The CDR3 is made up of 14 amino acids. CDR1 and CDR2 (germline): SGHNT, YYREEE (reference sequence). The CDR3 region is CASSSGTGTYEQYF. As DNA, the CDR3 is TGTGCCAGCAGCTCCGGGACAGGGACCTACGAGCAGTACTTC.

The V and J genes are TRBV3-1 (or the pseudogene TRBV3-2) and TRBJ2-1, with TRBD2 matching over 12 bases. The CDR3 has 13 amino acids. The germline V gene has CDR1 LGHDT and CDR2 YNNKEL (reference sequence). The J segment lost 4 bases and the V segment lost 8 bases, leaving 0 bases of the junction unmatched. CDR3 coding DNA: TGTGCCAGCGGACTAGCGGGATACAATGAGCAGTTCTTC. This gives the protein CASGLAGYNEQFF.

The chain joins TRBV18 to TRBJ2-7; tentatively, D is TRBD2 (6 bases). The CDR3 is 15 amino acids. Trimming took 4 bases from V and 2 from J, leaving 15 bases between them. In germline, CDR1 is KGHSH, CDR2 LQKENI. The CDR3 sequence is CASSLSGTRTYEQYF. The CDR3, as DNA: TGTGCCAGCTCACTCTCCGGGACTCGAACCTACGAGCAGTACTTC.

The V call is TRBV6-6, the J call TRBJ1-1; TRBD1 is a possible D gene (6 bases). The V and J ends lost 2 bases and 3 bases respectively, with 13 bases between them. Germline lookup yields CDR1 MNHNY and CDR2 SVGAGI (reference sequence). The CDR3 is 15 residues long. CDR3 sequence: CASSYRAGAHTEAFF. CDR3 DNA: TGTGCCAGCAGTTACAGGGCAGGGGCGCACACTGAAGCTTTCTTT.

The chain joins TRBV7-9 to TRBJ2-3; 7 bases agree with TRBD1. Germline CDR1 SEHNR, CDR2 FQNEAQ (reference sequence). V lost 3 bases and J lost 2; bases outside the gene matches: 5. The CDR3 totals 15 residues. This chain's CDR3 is CASSFVQGYTDTQYF. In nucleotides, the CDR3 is TGTGCCAGCAGCTTTGTACAGGGGTACACAGATACGCAGTATTTT. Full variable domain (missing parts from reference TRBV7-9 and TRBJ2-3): DTGVSQNPRHKITKRGQNVTFRCDPISEHNRLYWYRQTLGQGPEFLTYFQNEAQLEKSRLLSDRFSAERPKGSFSTLEIQRTEQGDSAMYLCASSFVQGYTDTQYFGPGTRLTVL.

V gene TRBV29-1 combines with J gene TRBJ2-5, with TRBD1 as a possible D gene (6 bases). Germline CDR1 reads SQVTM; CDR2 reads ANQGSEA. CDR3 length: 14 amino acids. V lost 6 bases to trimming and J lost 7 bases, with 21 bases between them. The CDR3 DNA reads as TGCAGCGTGTTAGACAGGATGGGTACTGGGACCCAGTACTTC. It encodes CSVLDRMGTGTQYF.

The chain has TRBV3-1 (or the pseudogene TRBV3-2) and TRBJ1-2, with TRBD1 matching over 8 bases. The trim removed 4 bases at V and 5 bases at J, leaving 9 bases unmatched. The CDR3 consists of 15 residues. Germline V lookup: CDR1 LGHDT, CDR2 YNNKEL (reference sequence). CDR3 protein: CASSRPDRGGYGYTF. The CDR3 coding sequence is TGTGCCAGCAGCCGCCCCGACAGGGGCGGTTATGGCTACACCTTC.

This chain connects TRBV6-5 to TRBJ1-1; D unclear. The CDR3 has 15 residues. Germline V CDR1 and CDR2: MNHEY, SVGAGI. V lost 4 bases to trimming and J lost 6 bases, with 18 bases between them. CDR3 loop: CASSSDLLGGPEAFF. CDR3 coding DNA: TGTGCCAGCAGTTCTGATTTGCTGGGCGGGCCTGAAGCTTTCTTT.

The CDR3 sequence: CASSLGAVYEQYF. The CDR3 nucleotides are TGTGCCAGCAGTTTAGGAGCTGTTTACGAGCAGTACTTC. The chain couples TRBV27 to TRBJ2-7; no definite D call. CDR1 MNHEY and CDR2 SMNVEV come from the germline V gene (reference sequence). The CDR3 extends over 13 amino acids. V gave up 2 bases and J gave up 4 bases, with 9 bases separating them.

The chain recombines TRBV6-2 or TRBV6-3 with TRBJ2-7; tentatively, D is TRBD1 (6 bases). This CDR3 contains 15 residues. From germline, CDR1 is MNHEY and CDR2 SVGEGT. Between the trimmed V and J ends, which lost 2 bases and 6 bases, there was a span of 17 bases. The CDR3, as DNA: TGTGCCAGCAGTTACGAGAGGGACAATGTAGGCGAGCAGTACTTC. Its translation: CASSYERDNVGEQYF.

CDR3 region: CASSTPGTADGYTF. CDR3 in DNA: TGTGCCAGTAGTACCCCCGGGACTGCGGATGGCTACACCTTC. The chain has TRBV19 and TRBJ1-2, with D possibly being TRBD1 (5 bases). The CDR3 is 14 amino acids. V was clipped by 4 bases and J by 6 bases, with 15 bases between them. Germline V gene sequence: CDR1 LNHDA, CDR2 SQIVND (reference sequence). The full variable domain, in which reference TRBV19 and TRBJ1-2 provide the parts outside the CDR3, is DGGITQSPKYLFRKEGQNVTLSCEQNLNHDAMYWYRQDPGQGLRLIYYSQIVNDFQKGDIAEGYSVSREKKESFPLTVTSAQKNPTAFYLCASSTPGTADGYTFGSGTRLTVV.

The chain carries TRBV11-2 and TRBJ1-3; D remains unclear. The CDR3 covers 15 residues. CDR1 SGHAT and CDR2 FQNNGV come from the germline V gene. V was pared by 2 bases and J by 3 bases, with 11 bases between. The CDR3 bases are TGTGCCAGCAGCTTAAGGCAGGTCATTGGAAACACCATATATTTT. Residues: CASSLRQVIGNTIYF.

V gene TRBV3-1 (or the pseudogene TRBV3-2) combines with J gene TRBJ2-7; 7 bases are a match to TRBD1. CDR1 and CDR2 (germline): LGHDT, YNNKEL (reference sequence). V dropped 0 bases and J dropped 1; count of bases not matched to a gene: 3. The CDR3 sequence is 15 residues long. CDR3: CASSQDRGLSYEQYF. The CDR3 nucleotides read TGTGCCAGCAGCCAAGACAGGGGGTTATCCTACGAGCAGTACTTC.

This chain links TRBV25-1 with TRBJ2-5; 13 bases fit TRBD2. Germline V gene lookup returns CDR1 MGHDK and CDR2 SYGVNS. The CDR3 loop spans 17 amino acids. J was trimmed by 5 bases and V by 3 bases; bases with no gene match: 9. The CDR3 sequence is CASSDTQLAGGGETQYF. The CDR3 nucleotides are TGTGCCAGCAGTGATACCCAACTAGCGGGAGGGGGGGAGACCCAGTACTTC. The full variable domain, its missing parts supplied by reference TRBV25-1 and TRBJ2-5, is EADIYQTPRYLVIGTGKKITLECSQTMGHDKMYWYQQDPGMELHLIHYSYGVNSTEKGDLSSESTVSRIRTEHFPLTLESARPSHTSQYLCASSDTQLAGGGETQYFGPGTRLLVL.